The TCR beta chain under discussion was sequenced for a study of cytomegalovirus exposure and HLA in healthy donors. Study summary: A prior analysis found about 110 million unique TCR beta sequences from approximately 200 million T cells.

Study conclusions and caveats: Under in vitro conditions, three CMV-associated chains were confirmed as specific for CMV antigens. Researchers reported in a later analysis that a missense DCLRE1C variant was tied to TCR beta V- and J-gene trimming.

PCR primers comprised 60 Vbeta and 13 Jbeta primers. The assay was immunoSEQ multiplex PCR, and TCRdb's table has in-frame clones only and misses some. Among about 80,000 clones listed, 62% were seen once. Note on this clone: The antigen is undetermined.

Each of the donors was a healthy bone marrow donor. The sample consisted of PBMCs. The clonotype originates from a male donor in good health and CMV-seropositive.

CDR3 in DNA: TGTGCCAGCAGCTTAGACACATACTCTGGAAACACCATATATTTT. Translated: CASSLDTYSGNTIYF. V gene TRBV7-6 combines with J gene TRBJ1-3; D not resolved. Germline CDR1 is SGHVS and CDR2 is FNYEAQ. Trimming took off 1 base at V and 0 bases at J, with 7 bases between the two ends. The CDR3 contains 15 residues.